Listed below are T cell receptor beta chains from one sample, sequenced in a study of regulatory T cells in long-lasting Graves disease. Via MiXCR, TCRdb re-called the multiplex PCR reads, giving one row per CDR3 protein. Here the sample spans roughly 300,000 distinct CDR3 sequences, 20% being singletons. Source: peripheral blood mononuclear cells (PBMCs), taken when the disease was refractory, from a patient treated with antithyroid drugs. These TCRs come from a female donor with Graves disease. The CDR3 runs from the conserved cysteine through the conserved F or W. Fields, in order: CDR3 protein, CDR3 DNA, D gene, J gene, clone size, V gene. A D gene is named only where the DNA matches it firmly. Some rows have no size entry. The others give once, few or many, or a class for an expanded clone.

CASGDRQGAQYF,TGTGCCAGTGGGGACAGGCAAGGGGCCCAGTACTTC,TRBD1,TRBJ2-5,few,TRBV12-3/TRBV12-4
CASSLAKDEKLFF,TGTGCCAGCAGCTTAGCGAAGGATGAAAAACTGTTTTTT,.,TRBJ1-4,many,TRBV7-2
CAWTQDNTGELFF,TGTGCCTGGACACAGGATAACACCGGGGAGCTGTTTTTT,.,TRBJ2-2,.,TRBV30
CAWSVPQGYQPQHF,TGTGCCTGGAGTGTACCCCAGGGGTATCAGCCCCAGCATTTT,.,TRBJ1-5,.,TRBV30
CASSFSAGNTGELFF,TGTGCCAGCAGCTTCTCAGCGGGGAACACCGGGGAGCTGTTTTTT,.,TRBJ2-2,many,TRBV11-1
CASSEEAEAFF,TGTGCCAGCAGTGAAGAGGCTGAAGCTTTCTTT,.,TRBJ1-1,many,TRBV2
CASSPPGGRGTTQPQHF,TGTGCCAGCAGCCCCCCCGGGGGCAGGGGCACCACTCAGCCCCAGCATTTT,.,TRBJ1-5,many,TRBV28
CASSYQESTEAFF,TGTGCCAGCAGTTACCAAGAGAGCACTGAAGCTTTCTTT,.,TRBJ1-1,many,TRBV6-5
CASSFGSFWRGGFEQFF,TGTGCCAGCAGCTTCGGGTCGTTCTGGCGGGGGGGCTTTGAGCAGTTCTTC,TRBD2,TRBJ2-1,.,TRBV2
CASSQETGVGELFF,TGTGCCAGCTCACAAGAGACAGGGGTCGGGGAGCTGTTTTTT,TRBD1,TRBJ2-2,.,TRBV18